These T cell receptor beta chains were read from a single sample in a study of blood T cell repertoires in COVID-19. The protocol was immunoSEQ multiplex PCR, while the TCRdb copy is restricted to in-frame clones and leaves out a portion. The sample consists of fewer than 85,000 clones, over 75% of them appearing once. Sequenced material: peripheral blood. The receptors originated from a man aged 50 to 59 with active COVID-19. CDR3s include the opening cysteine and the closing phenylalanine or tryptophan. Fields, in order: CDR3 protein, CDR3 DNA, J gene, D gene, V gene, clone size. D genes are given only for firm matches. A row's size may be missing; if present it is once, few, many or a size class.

CDR3 protein: CAPEGYEQYF
CDR3 DNA: TGTGCCCCCGAGGGCTACGAGCAGTACTTC
J gene: TRBJ2-7
D gene: -
V gene: TRBV24-1
clone size: -

CDR3 protein: CASSVGTVYSNQPQHF
CDR3 DNA: TGTGCCAGCAGCGTAGGAACAGTATATAGCAATCAGCCCCAGCATTTT
J gene: TRBJ1-5
D gene: -
V gene: TRBV9
clone size: -

CDR3 protein: CASSSGTHGELFF
CDR3 DNA: TGTGCCAGCAGCTCCGGGACTCACGGGGAGCTGTTTTTT
J gene: TRBJ2-2
D gene: -
V gene: TRBV7-9
clone size: -

CDR3 protein: CATSREYRDSGNTIYF
CDR3 DNA: TGTGCCACCAGCAGAGAATATCGGGACTCTGGAAACACCATATATTTT
J gene: TRBJ1-3
D gene: -
V gene: TRBV15
clone size: -

CDR3 protein: CASSPADRAYTF
CDR3 DNA: TGTGCCAGCAGCCCTGCCGACAGGGCCTACACCTTC
J gene: TRBJ1-2
D gene: TRBD1
V gene: TRBV5-6
clone size: -

CDR3 protein: CASSPRQVTGELFF
CDR3 DNA: TGTGCCAGCAGCCCAAGACAGGTTACCGGGGAGCTGTTTTTT
J gene: TRBJ2-2
D gene: -
V gene: TRBV11-3
clone size: -

CDR3 protein: CASSYGTSVGYEQYF
CDR3 DNA: TGTGCCAGCAGTTACGGGACTAGCGTGGGCTACGAGCAGTACTTC
J gene: TRBJ2-7
D gene: TRBD2
V gene: TRBV6-2/TRBV6-3
clone size: few

CDR3 protein: CASSQPATNEKLFF
CDR3 DNA: TGTGCCAGCAGTCAACCAGCAACTAATGAAAAACTGTTTTTT
J gene: TRBJ1-4
D gene: -
V gene: TRBV6-6
clone size: -

CDR3 protein: CSVGMNTEAFF
CDR3 DNA: TGCAGCGTCGGGATGAACACTGAAGCTTTCTTT
J gene: TRBJ1-1
D gene: -
V gene: TRBV29-1
clone size: -

CDR3 protein: CATSLSPYLNTEAFF
CDR3 DNA: TGTGCCACCAGCTTAAGTCCCTACTTGAACACTGAAGCTTTCTTT
J gene: TRBJ1-1
D gene: -
V gene: TRBV15
clone size: -

CDR3 protein: CASTSTKTGSYNEQFF
CDR3 DNA: TGTGCCAGCACGTCAACGAAGACAGGCTCCTACAATGAGCAGTTCTTC
J gene: TRBJ2-1
D gene: -
V gene: TRBV27
clone size: -

CDR3 protein: CASRQTGVSYGYTF
CDR3 DNA: TGTGCCAGCAGGCAAACAGGGGTCTCTTATGGCTACACCTTC
J gene: TRBJ1-2
D gene: TRBD1
V gene: TRBV28
clone size: -

CDR3 protein: CASSLEAGNNEQFF
CDR3 DNA: TGTGCCAGCAGCTTGGAGGCAGGGAACAATGAGCAGTTCTTC
J gene: TRBJ2-1
D gene: -
V gene: TRBV5-5
clone size: -

CDR3 protein: CASSPERNTEAFF
CDR3 DNA: TGTGCCAGCTCACCAGAGCGGAACACTGAAGCTTTCTTT
J gene: TRBJ1-1
D gene: -
V gene: TRBV18
clone size: -

CDR3 protein: CASSYVGGGNQPQHF
CDR3 DNA: TGTGCCAGCAGTTACGTCGGGGGGGGGAATCAGCCCCAGCATTTT
J gene: TRBJ1-5
D gene: -
V gene: TRBV6-2/TRBV6-3
clone size: -

CDR3 protein: CSVEGFSGRFSYNEQFF
CDR3 DNA: TGCAGCGTTGAAGGGTTTAGCGGGAGGTTTTCCTACAATGAGCAGTTCTTC
J gene: TRBJ2-1
D gene: TRBD2
V gene: TRBV29-1
clone size: once

CDR3 protein: CASSKPGLAGEGQFF
CDR3 DNA: TGTGCCAGCAGTAAGCCGGGACTAGCGGGAGAGGGGCAGTTCTTC
J gene: TRBJ2-1
D gene: TRBD2
V gene: TRBV28
clone size: -

CDR3 protein: CASSPAGSSYNEQFF
CDR3 DNA: TGTGCCAGCAGTCCCGCGGGGAGTTCCTACAATGAGCAGTTCTTC
J gene: TRBJ2-1
D gene: -
V gene: TRBV27
clone size: -

CDR3 protein: CATSDPKLSTGINYGYTF
CDR3 DNA: TGTGCCACCAGTGACCCCAAGTTATCTACGGGGATCAACTATGGCTACACCTTC
J gene: TRBJ1-2
D gene: -
V gene: TRBV24-1
clone size: -

CDR3 protein: CASSYSSGSSYNEQFF
CDR3 DNA: TGTGCCAGCAGTTACTCGAGCGGGAGCTCCTACAATGAGCAGTTCTTC
J gene: TRBJ2-1
D gene: TRBD2
V gene: TRBV6-5
clone size: -

CDR3 protein: CAWSVRRQGWLDQPQHF
CDR3 DNA: TGTGCCTGGAGTGTACGACGGCAGGGTTGGCTGGATCAGCCCCAGCATTTT
J gene: TRBJ1-5
D gene: -
V gene: TRBV30
clone size: -

CDR3 protein: CASSVDRDREQYF
CDR3 DNA: TGTGCCAGCAGCGTTGACAGGGATCGCGAGCAGTACTTC
J gene: TRBJ2-7
D gene: TRBD1
V gene: TRBV5-4
clone size: -

CDR3 protein: CASSKMGDMNTEAFF
CDR3 DNA: TGTGCCAGCAGCAAAATGGGGGACATGAACACTGAAGCTTTCTTT
J gene: TRBJ1-1
D gene: -
V gene: TRBV21-1
clone size: -

CDR3 protein: CASMRDRTSSTDTQYF
CDR3 DNA: TGTGCCAGCATGAGGGACAGAACATCTAGCACAGATACGCAGTATTTT
J gene: TRBJ2-3
D gene: TRBD1
V gene: TRBV28
clone size: -

CDR3 protein: CASSSGQGLVDTQYF
CDR3 DNA: TGTGCCAGCAGTTCTGGACAGGGCCTCGTTGATACGCAGTATTTT
J gene: TRBJ2-3
D gene: TRBD1
V gene: TRBV6-5
clone size: -

CDR3 protein: CATTGRSGNTIYF
CDR3 DNA: TGTGCCACGACAGGCCGCTCTGGAAACACCATATATTTT
J gene: TRBJ1-3
D gene: -
V gene: TRBV24-1
clone size: -

CDR3 protein: CASSFRGGSHTEAFF
CDR3 DNA: TGTGCCAGCAGTTTCCGCGGGGGCAGCCACACTGAAGCTTTCTTT
J gene: TRBJ1-1
D gene: -
V gene: TRBV28
clone size: few

CDR3 protein: CASSADRENPYNEQFF
CDR3 DNA: TGTGCCAGCAGCGCCGACAGAGAAAATCCGTACAATGAGCAGTTCTTC
J gene: TRBJ2-1
D gene: -
V gene: TRBV9
clone size: -

CDR3 protein: CASSTGTGRDYGYTF
CDR3 DNA: TGTGCCAGCAGCACCGGGACAGGTAGAGACTATGGCTACACCTTC
J gene: TRBJ1-2
D gene: TRBD1
V gene: TRBV7-9
clone size: few

CDR3 protein: CASSLGRSNYGYTF
CDR3 DNA: TGCGCCAGCAGCTTGGGTAGGAGCAACTATGGCTACACCTTC
J gene: TRBJ1-2
D gene: -
V gene: TRBV5-1
clone size: -

CDR3 protein: CASSYLRTAYSNQPQHF
CDR3 DNA: TGTGCCAGCAGTTACCTAAGGACAGCCTATAGCAATCAGCCCCAGCATTTT
J gene: TRBJ1-5
D gene: -
V gene: TRBV6-2/TRBV6-3
clone size: -

CDR3 protein: CASSIDLNQPQHF
CDR3 DNA: TGTGCCAGTAGTATAGACCTGAATCAGCCCCAGCATTTT
J gene: TRBJ1-5
D gene: -
V gene: TRBV19
clone size: -

CDR3 protein: CASSKVAGNTEAFF
CDR3 DNA: TGTGCCAGCAGCAAAGTTGCGGGGAACACTGAAGCTTTCTTT
J gene: TRBJ1-1
D gene: -
V gene: TRBV21-1
clone size: -

CDR3 protein: CASSSSLAGGMYEQFF
CDR3 DNA: TGCGCCAGCAGCTCCTCGCTAGCGGGGGGAATGTATGAGCAGTTCTTC
J gene: TRBJ2-1
D gene: TRBD2
V gene: TRBV5-1
clone size: -

CDR3 protein: CASSRRLSGANVLTF
CDR3 DNA: TGTGCCAGTAGTCGCAGGCTCTCTGGGGCCAACGTCCTGACTTTC
J gene: TRBJ2-6
D gene: -
V gene: TRBV19
clone size: -

CDR3 protein: CASSSKSGDYGYTF
CDR3 DNA: TGTGCCAGCAGCAGTAAAAGCGGGGACTATGGCTACACCTTC
J gene: TRBJ1-2
D gene: -
V gene: TRBV5-6
clone size: -

CDR3 protein: CASSSHTSGTGTEAFF
CDR3 DNA: TGCGCCAGCAGCTCCCACACTTCGGGGACAGGGACTGAAGCTTTCTTT
J gene: TRBJ1-1
D gene: TRBD1
V gene: TRBV5-1
clone size: -

CDR3 protein: CASSLGAGEYGYTF
CDR3 DNA: TGCGCCAGCAGCCTGGGGGCAGGGGAATATGGCTACACCTTC
J gene: TRBJ1-2
D gene: -
V gene: TRBV5-1
clone size: -

CDR3 protein: CASSSTYEQYF
CDR3 DNA: TGTGCCAGCAGTTCCACCTACGAGCAGTACTTC
J gene: TRBJ2-7
D gene: -
V gene: TRBV6-5
clone size: -

CDR3 protein: CASRNGGGITYEQYF
CDR3 DNA: TGTGCCAGCAGGAACGGGGGGGGGATTACCTACGAGCAGTACTTC
J gene: TRBJ2-7
D gene: TRBD2
V gene: TRBV27
clone size: -

CDR3 protein: CASSSPPSRRSSYNEQFF
CDR3 DNA: TGTGCCAGCAGTTCCCCTCCGTCTCGGAGAAGCTCCTACAATGAGCAGTTCTTC
J gene: TRBJ2-1
D gene: -
V gene: TRBV6-2/TRBV6-3
clone size: -

CDR3 protein: CATSVFTAYNTEAFF
CDR3 DNA: TGTGCCACCAGTGTCTTTACAGCTTACAACACTGAAGCTTTCTTT
J gene: TRBJ1-1
D gene: -
V gene: TRBV24-1
clone size: -

CDR3 protein: CASSPLSGRVDEQFF
CDR3 DNA: TGTGCCAGCAGCCCCCTCTCGGGCAGGGTTGATGAGCAGTTCTTC
J gene: TRBJ2-1
D gene: -
V gene: TRBV7-8
clone size: few

CDR3 protein: CASSPGPGEKLFF
CDR3 DNA: TGTGCCAGCAGTCCAGGGCCGGGTGAAAAACTGTTTTTT
J gene: TRBJ1-4
D gene: -
V gene: TRBV12-3/TRBV12-4
clone size: -

CDR3 protein: CASSKDRDYGYTF
CDR3 DNA: TGTGCCAGCAGCAAAGACAGGGACTATGGCTACACCTTC
J gene: TRBJ1-2
D gene: TRBD1
V gene: TRBV7-3
clone size: -

CDR3 protein: CASSQDRAHEQYF
CDR3 DNA: TGCGCCAGCAGCCAGGACAGGGCCCACGAGCAGTACTTC
J gene: TRBJ2-7
D gene: TRBD1
V gene: TRBV4-3
clone size: -

CDR3 protein: CATAVRQYGKLFF
CDR3 DNA: TGTGCCACTGCAGTACGACAGTACGGAAAACTGTTTTTT
J gene: TRBJ1-4
D gene: -
V gene: TRBV19
clone size: -

CDR3 protein: CASSLGAGLSYEQYF
CDR3 DNA: TGTGCCAGCAGCTTAGGAGCGGGCCTATCCTACGAGCAGTACTTC
J gene: TRBJ2-7
D gene: -
V gene: TRBV7-6
clone size: -

CDR3 protein: CASSFGGGYTF
CDR3 DNA: TGTGCCAGCAGTTTCGGGGGTGGCTACACCTTC
J gene: TRBJ1-2
D gene: -
V gene: TRBV28
clone size: few

CDR3 protein: CASSVGADSNQPQHF
CDR3 DNA: TGTGCCAGCAGCGTAGGTGCGGATAGCAATCAGCCCCAGCATTTT
J gene: TRBJ1-5
D gene: -
V gene: TRBV9
clone size: -

CDR3 protein: CASSSAATSGGLTYEQYF
CDR3 DNA: TGCGCCAGCAGCTCGGCCGCGACTAGCGGGGGGCTTACCTACGAGCAGTACTTC
J gene: TRBJ2-7
D gene: TRBD2
V gene: TRBV5-1
clone size: -

CDR3 protein: CASSSGLAAYYEQYF
CDR3 DNA: TGTGCCAGCAGTTCGGGACTAGCGGCCTACTACGAGCAGTACTTC
J gene: TRBJ2-7
D gene: TRBD2
V gene: TRBV28
clone size: once

CDR3 protein: CASSAPRFRASTEAFF
CDR3 DNA: TGTGCCAGCAGTGCCCCCCGGTTCAGGGCGAGCACTGAAGCTTTCTTT
J gene: TRBJ1-1
D gene: -
V gene: TRBV6-1
clone size: -